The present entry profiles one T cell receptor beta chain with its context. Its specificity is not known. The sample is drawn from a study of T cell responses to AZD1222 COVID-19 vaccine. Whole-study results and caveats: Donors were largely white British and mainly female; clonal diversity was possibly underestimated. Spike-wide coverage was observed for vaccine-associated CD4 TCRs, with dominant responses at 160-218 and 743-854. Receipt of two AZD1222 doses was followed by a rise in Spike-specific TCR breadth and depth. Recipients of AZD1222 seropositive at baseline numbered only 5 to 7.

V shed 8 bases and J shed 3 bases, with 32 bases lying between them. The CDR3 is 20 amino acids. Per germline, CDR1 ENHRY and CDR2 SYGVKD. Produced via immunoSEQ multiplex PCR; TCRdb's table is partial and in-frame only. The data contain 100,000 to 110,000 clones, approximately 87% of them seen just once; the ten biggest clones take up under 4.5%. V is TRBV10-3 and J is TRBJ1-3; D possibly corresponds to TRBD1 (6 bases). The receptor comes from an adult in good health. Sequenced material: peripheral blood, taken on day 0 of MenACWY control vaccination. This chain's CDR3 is CAIPLVVKGGVLGHGNTIYF. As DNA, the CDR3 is TGTGCCATCCCCTTAGTTGTGAAGGGGGGAGTCTTAGGGCATGGAAACACCATATATTTT.